The clone carrying this TCR beta chain was seen a handful of times. Its antigen remains unidentified. Cells sorted by CD45RO/CCR7/CD25/CD127/CD95/CD27 comprised CD4+ naive, central memory, regulatory and stem cell-like memory cells. The sample originates from a study of beta chain features in type 1 diabetes. Study-level information: The number of sorted cells examined across all samples was some 99 million.

The study, taken as a whole, reports: Possible PCR preference for shorter templates applied equally to patients and controls.

Expressed TCRB transcripts were sequenced after all isolated RNA was converted to cDNA. Profiling relied on immunoSEQ multiplex PCR, and the TCRdb table lists in-frame clones only, not all of them. The table lists 810,000 or so clones, 15% to 20% of them singletons. The material sequenced was naive CD4+ T cells from blood. This TCR was sampled from a woman aged 18-35 years in good health.

CDR3: CASSYSSEQFF. The CDR3 DNA is TGTGCCAGCAGTTATTCCTCTGAGCAGTTCTTC. This rearrangement joins TRBV6-6 to TRBJ2-1; D is unclear. The CDR3 is made up of 11 amino acids. CDR1 and CDR2 from the germline V gene are MNHNY and SVGAGI (reference sequence). V was shortened by 3 bases and J by 9 bases, with 6 bases between the two germline ends.